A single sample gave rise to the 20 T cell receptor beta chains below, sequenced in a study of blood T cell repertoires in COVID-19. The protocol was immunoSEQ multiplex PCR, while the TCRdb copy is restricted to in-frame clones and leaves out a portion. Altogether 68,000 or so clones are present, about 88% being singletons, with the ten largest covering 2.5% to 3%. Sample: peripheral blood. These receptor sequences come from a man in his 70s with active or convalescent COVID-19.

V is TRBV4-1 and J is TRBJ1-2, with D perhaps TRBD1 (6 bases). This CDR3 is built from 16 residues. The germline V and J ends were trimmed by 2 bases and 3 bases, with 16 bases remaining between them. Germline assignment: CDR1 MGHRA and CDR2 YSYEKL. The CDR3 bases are TGCGCCAGCAGCCAACCATTTAACAGGGATCACTATGGCTACACCTTC. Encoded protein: CASSQPFNRDHYGYTF.

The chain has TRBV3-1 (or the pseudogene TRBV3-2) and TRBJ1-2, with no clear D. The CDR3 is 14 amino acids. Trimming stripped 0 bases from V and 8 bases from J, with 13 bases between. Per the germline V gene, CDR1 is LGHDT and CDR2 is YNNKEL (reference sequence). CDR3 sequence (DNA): TGTGCCAGCAGCCAAGATCTGAGGCCGTCGGGCTACACCTTC. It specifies CASSQDLRPSGYTF.

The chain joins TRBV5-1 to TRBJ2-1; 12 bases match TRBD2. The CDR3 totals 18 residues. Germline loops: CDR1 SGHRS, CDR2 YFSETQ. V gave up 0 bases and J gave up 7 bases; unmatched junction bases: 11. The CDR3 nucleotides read TGCGCCAGCAGCTTGGAAGCTAGCGGGGGGGCCCTGGGGAATGAGCAGTTCTTC. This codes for CASSLEASGGALGNEQFF.

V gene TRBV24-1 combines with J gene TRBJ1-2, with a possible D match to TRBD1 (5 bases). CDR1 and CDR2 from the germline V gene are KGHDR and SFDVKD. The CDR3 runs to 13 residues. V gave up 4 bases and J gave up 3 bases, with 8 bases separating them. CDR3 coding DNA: TGTGCCACCAGTGACCAGGGTGACTATGGCTACACCTTC. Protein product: CATSDQGDYGYTF.

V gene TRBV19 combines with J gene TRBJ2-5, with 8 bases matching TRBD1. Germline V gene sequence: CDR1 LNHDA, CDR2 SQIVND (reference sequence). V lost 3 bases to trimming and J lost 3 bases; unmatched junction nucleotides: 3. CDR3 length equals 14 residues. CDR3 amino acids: CASSMTGAEETQYF. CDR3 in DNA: TGTGCCAGTAGTATGACAGGGGCCGAAGAGACCCAGTACTTC.

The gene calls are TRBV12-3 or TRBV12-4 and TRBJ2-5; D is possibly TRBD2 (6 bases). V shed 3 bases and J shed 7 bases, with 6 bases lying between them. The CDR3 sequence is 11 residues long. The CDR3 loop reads CASSFGRTQYF. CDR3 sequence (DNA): TGTGCCAGCAGTTTCGGGAGGACCCAGTACTTC.

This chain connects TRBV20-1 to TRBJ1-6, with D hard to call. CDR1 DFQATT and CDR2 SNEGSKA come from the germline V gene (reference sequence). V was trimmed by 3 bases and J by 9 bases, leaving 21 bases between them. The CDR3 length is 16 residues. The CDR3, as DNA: TGCAGTGCTAGTGCGGTCAACAGTCTGATAGGTTCACCCCTCCACTTT. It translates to CSASAVNSLIGSPLHF.

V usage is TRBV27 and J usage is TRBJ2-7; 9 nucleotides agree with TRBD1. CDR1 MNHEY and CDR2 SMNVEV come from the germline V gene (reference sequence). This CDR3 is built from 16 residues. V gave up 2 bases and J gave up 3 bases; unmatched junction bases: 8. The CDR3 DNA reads TGTGCCAGCAGTTTAGGAGGGACAGGGCACTTCTACGAGCAGTACTTC. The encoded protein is CASSLGGTGHFYEQYF.

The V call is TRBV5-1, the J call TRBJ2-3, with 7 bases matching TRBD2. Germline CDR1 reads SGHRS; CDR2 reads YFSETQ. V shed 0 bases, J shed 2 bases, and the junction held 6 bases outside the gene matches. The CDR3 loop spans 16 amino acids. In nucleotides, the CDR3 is TGCGCCAGCAGCTTGGAGGGCAGCGGGGACACAGATACGCAGTATTTT. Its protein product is CASSLEGSGDTDTQYF.

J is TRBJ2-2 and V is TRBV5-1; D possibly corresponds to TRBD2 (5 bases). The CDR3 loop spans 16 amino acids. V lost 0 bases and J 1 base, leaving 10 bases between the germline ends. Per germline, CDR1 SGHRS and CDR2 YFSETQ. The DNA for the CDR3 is TGCGCCAGCAGCTTGGTGGTTGGGAGGAACACCGGGGAGCTGTTTTTT. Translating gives CASSLVVGRNTGELFF.

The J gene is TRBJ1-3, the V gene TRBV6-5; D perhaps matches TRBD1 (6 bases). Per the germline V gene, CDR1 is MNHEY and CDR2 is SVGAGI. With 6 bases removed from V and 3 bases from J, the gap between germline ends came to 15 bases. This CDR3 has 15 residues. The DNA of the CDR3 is TGTGCCAGCAGACCAGGCAGGGGAATTGGAAACACCATATATTTT. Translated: CASRPGRGIGNTIYF.

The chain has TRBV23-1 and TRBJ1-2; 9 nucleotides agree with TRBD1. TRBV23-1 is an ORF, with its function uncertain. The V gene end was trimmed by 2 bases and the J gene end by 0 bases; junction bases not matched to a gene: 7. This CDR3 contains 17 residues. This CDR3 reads CASSQQDRGLTNYGYTF. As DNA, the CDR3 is TGCGCCAGCAGTCAACAGGACAGGGGCTTGACTAACTATGGCTACACCTTC.

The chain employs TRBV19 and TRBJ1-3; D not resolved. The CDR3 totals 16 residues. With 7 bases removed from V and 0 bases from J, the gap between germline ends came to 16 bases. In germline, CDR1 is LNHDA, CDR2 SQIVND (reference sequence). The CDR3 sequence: CASTLLPGVSGNTIYF. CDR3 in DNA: TGTGCCAGTACCCTCCTCCCAGGCGTCTCTGGAAACACCATATATTTT. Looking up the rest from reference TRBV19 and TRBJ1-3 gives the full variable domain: DGGITQSPKYLFRKEGQNVTLSCEQNLNHDAMYWYRQDPGQGLRLIYYSQIVNDFQKGDIAEGYSVSREKKESFPLTVTSAQKNPTAFYLCASTLLPGVSGNTIYFGEGSWLTVV.

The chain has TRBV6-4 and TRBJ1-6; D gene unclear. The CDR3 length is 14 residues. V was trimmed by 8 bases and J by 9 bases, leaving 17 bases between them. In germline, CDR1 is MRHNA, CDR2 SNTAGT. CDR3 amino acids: CASFRQEARSPLHF. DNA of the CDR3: TGTGCCAGCTTCCGCCAGGAGGCTCGTTCACCCCTCCACTTT.

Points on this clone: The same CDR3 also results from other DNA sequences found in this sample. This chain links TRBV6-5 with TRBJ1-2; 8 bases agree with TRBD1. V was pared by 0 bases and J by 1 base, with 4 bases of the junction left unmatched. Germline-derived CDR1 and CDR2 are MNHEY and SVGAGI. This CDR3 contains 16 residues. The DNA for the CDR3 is TGTGCCAGCAGTTACTCGAGAACAGGGGGTAACTATGGCTACACCTTC. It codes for CASSYSRTGGNYGYTF.

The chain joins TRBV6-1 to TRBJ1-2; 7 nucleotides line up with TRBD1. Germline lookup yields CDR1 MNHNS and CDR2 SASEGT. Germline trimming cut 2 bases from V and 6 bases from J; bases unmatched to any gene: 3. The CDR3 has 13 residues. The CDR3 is CASSERGRDGYTF. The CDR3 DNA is TGTGCCAGCAGTGAAAGGGGGCGTGATGGCTACACCTTC.

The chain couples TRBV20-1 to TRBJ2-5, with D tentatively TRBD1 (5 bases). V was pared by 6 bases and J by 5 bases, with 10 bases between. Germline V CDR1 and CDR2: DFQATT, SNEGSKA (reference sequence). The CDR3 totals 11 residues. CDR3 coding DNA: TGCAGTGCCCGGACAAGTGAGACCCAGTACTTC. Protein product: CSARTSETQYF.

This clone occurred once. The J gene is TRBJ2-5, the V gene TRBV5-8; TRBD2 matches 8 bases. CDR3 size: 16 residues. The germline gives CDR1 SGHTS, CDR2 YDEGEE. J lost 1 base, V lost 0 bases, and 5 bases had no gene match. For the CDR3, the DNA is TGTGCCAGCAGCTTGGGCAGCGGGAGTGGCCAAGAGACCCAGTACTTC. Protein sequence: CASSLGSGSGQETQYF.

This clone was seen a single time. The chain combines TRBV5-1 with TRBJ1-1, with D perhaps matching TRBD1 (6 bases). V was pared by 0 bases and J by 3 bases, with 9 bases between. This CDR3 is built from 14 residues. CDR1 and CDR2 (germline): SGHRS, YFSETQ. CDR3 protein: CASSLVAGDTEAFF. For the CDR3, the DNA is TGCGCCAGCAGCTTGGTAGCAGGGGACACTGAAGCTTTCTTT.

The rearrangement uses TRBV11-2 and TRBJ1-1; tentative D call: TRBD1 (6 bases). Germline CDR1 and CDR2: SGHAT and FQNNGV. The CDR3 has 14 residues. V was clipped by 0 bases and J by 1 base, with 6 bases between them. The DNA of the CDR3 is TGTGCCAGCAGCTTAGAACAGGGGAACACTGAAGCTTTCTTT. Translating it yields CASSLEQGNTEAFF.